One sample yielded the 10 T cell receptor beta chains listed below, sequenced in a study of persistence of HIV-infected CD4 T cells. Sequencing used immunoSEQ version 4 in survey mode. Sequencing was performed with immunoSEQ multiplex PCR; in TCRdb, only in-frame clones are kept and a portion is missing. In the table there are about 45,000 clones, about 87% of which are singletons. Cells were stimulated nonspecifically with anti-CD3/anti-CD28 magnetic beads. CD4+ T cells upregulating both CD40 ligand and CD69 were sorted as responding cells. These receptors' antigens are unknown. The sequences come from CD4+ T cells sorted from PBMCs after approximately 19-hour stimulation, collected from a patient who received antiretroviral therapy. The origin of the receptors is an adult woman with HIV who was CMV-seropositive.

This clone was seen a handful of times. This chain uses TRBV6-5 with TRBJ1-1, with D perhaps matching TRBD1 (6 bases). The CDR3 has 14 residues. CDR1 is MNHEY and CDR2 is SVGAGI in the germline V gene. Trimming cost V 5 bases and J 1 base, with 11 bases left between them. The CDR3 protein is CASSLQGSNTEAFF. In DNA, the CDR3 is TGTGCCAGCAGTCTACAGGGATCGAACACTGAAGCTTTCTTT.

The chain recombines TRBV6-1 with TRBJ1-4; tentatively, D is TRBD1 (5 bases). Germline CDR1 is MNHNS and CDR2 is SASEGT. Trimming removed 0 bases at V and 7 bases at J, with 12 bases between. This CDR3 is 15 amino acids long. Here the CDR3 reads CASSEAGGAGEKLFF. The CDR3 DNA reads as TGTGCCAGCAGTGAAGCTGGTGGGGCCGGTGAAAAACTGTTTTTT.

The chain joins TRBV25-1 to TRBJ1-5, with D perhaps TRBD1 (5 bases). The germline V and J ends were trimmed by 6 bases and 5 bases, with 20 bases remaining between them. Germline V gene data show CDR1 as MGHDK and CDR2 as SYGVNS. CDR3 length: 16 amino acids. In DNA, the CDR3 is TGTGCCAGCAGCCCCGGGACCCAAAATCGGCATCAGCCCCAGCATTTT. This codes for CASSPGTQNRHQPQHF.

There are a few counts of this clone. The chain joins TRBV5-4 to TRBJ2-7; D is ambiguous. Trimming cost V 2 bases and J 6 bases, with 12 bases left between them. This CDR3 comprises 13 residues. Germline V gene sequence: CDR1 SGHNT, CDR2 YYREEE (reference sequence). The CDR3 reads CASSLMIWSEQYF. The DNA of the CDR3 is TGTGCCAGCAGCTTAATGATCTGGAGCGAGCAGTACTTC.

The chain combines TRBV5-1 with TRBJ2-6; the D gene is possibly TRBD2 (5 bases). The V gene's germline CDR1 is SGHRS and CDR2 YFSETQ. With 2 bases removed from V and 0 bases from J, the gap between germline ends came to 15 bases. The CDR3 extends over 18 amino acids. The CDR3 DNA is TGCGCCAGCAGCTTTGAGGGCAGTCTCAGCTCTGGGGCCAACGTCCTGACTTTC. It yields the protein CASSFEGSLSSGANVLTF.

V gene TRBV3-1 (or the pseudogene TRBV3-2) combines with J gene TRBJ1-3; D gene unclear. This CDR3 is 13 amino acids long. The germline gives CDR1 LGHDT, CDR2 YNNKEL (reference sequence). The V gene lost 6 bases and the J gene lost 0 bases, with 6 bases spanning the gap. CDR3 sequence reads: CASRSISGNTIYF. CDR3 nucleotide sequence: TGTGCCAGCAGGAGTATCTCTGGAAACACCATATATTTT.

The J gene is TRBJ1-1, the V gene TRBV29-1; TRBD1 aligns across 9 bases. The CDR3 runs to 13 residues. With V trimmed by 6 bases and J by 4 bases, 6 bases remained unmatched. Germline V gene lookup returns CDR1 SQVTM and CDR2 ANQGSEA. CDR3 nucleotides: TGCAGCGTGGTAACAGGGGGCGGCACTGAAGCTTTCTTT. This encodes CSVVTGGGTEAFF.

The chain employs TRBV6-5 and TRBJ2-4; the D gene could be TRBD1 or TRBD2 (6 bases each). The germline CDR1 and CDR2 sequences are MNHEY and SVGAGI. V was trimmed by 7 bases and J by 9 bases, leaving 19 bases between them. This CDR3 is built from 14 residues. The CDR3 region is CASNSQGPGGIQYF. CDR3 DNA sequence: TGTGCCAGCAACTCCCAGGGGCCCGGGGGCATTCAGTACTTC.

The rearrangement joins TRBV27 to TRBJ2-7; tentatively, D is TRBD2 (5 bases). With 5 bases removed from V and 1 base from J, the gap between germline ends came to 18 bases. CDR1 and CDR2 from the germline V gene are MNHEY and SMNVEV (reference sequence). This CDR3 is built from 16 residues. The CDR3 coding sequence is TGTGCCAGCAGTCCTGGAGCCCGAGGGAGATCCTACGAGCAGTACGTC. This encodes CASSPGARGRSYEQYV.

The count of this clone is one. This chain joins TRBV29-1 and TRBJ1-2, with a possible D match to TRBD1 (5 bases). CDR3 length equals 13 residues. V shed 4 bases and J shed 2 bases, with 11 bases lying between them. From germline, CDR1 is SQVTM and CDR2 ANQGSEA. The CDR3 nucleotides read TGCAGCGTTGCTGCAGGGCCAAACTATGGCTACACCTTC. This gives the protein CSVAAGPNYGYTF. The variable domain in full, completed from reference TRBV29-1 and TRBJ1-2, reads SAVISQKPSRDICQRGTSLTIQCQVDSQVTMMFWYRQQPGQSLTLIATANQGSEATYESGFVIDKFPISRPNLTFSTLTVSNMSPEDSSIYLCSVAAGPNYGYTFGSGTRLTVV.